This T cell receptor (beta chain) was sequenced during a study of cytomegalovirus exposure and HLA in healthy donors. About the study: Most donors, approximately 82% of over 350 genotyped, fell in the Caucasian-associated ancestry cluster.

About this clone: Its antigen remains unknown.

13 Jbeta primers and 60 Vbeta primers were used for the PCR. Sequenced by immunoSEQ multiplex PCR; TCRdb stores in-frame clones only, minus some. The table lists around 100,000 clones, about 73% of them singletons. Findings and limits, study-wide: A few chains tied to CMV proved CMV antigen-specific in vitro. In a later analysis, TCR beta V- and J-gene trimming showed a link to a missense DCLRE1C variant. Accurate HLA-A and HLA-B prediction from TCR beta sequences was reported for most subjects.

CDR3 size: 16 residues. Per the germline V gene, CDR1 is SGHNT and CDR2 is YENEEA. V shed 5 bases and J 9 bases; nucleotides not matched to a gene: 10. The chain combines TRBV11-3 with TRBJ2-6; 10 bases align to TRBD1. Material for sequencing was PBMCs. This clonotype originated in a woman aged 35 to 49 in good health and CMV-seropositive. CDR3 in amino acids: CASSPGQGVPGNVLTF. The CDR3, as DNA: TGTGCCAGCAGCCCAGGACAGGGGGTCCCCGGCAACGTCCTGACTTTC. The variable domain in full, with the rest retrieved from reference TRBV11-3 and TRBJ2-6, is EAGVVQSPRYKIIEKKQPVAFWCNPISGHNTLYWYLQNLGQGPELLIRYENEEAVDDSQLPKDRFSAERLKGVDSTLKIQPAELGDSAVYLCASSPGQGVPGNVLTFGAGSRLTVL.